These 15 T cell receptor beta chains were all obtained from the same sample, sequenced in a study of T cells in Graves' hyperthyroidism and ophthalmopathy. Template material for amplifying TCR beta CDR3 regions consisted of RNA transcripts. A first-round RT-PCR of the TCR CDR3 used the HTBI primer set. TCRdb re-called the multiplex PCR reads with MiXCR, one entry per CDR3 protein. The data contain around 97,000 distinct CDR3 sequences, less than 55% of them singletons. Sequencing was done on a sample of blood. The receptors here all came from a man aged 40-55 years with Graves' hyperthyroidism.

This clonotype has at least ten counts. V is TRBV20-1 and J is TRBJ1-1, with D hard to call. There are 14 residues in the CDR3. Trimming took off 1 base at V and 0 bases at J, with 9 bases between the two ends. Germline V gives CDR1 DFQATT, CDR2 SNEGSKA (reference sequence). DNA for the CDR3: TGCAGTGCTAGAGCCCCCACCTTGAACACTGAAGCTTTCTTT. Amino acids: CSARAPTLNTEAFF.

The chain combines TRBV2 with TRBJ2-7, with 7 bases matching TRBD2. Germline CDR1 and CDR2: SNHLY and FYNNEI. The CDR3 spans 12 residues. Trimming removed 3 bases from V and 7 bases from J; junction bases left unmatched: 3. CDR3 sequence reads: CASSDGGGEQYF. CDR3 bases: TGTGCCAGCAGTGATGGGGGGGGGGAGCAGTACTTC.

Turning to this clonotype: A clone one base away is much larger, so this may be a read error. This is likely a read error, given that the CDR3 carries no conserved phenylalanine or tryptophan at its end. The chain joins TRBV5-4 to TRBJ2-5, with 11 positions matching TRBD2. The V gene end was trimmed by 3 bases and the J gene end by 5 bases; junction bases not matched to a gene: 12. The CDR3 consists of 17 residues. The germline V gene has CDR1 SGHNT and CDR2 YYREEE (reference sequence). In DNA form, the CDR3 reads TGTGCCAGCAGCTCGCACGGTAGCGGGGGGGCAGTTGAGACCCAGTACGTC. It specifies CASSSHGSGGAVETQYV.

This clonotype was seen at least ten times. The chain joins TRBV5-1 to TRBJ1-4, with D unresolved. V lost 2 bases and J 5 bases, leaving 10 bases between the germline ends. Germline CDR1 reads SGHRS; CDR2 reads YFSETQ. The CDR3 contains 14 residues. The CDR3 DNA is TGCGCCAGCAGCTTCGGGCCCCTCAATGAAAAACTGTTTTTT. Translating it yields CASSFGPLNEKLFF.

The CDR3 loop is CASSSTGWTNEKLFF. The CDR3 nucleotides read TGTGCCAGCAGCTCCACAGGGTGGACTAATGAAAAACTGTTTTTT. The rearrangement joins TRBV7-9 to TRBJ1-4; TRBD1 is a possible D gene (6 bases). The V end lost 4 bases, the J end lost 2 bases, and 11 bases lay between the germline ends. The CDR3 runs to 15 residues. Per germline, CDR1 SEHNR and CDR2 FQNEAQ (reference sequence).

CDR3 in amino acids: CASSLVGIGANVLTF. Here the CDR3 DNA reads TGTGCCAGCAGCTTAGTTGGGATCGGGGCCAACGTCCTGACTTTC. This sequence joins TRBV7-9 and TRBJ2-6; no firm D call. V was trimmed by 1 base and J by 4 bases, leaving 8 bases between them. In germline, CDR1 is SEHNR, CDR2 FQNEAQ (reference sequence). The CDR3 is 15 amino acids.

The rearrangement joins TRBV27 to TRBJ2-1, with 7 positions matching TRBD2. Per the germline V gene, CDR1 is MNHEY and CDR2 is SMNVEV (reference sequence). The ends lost 5 bases at V and 2 bases at J; junction bases unmatched: 15. The length of the CDR3 is 18 residues. Here the CDR3 reads CASSSLVAGLRTYNEQFF. The CDR3 DNA reads TGTGCCAGCAGTAGTCTTGTAGCGGGCCTAAGGACCTACAATGAGCAGTTCTTC.

The V gene is TRBV7-7, the J gene TRBJ2-3; possibly TRBD1 for D (6 bases). Germline assignment: CDR1 SSHAT and CDR2 FNYEAQ (reference sequence). The length of the CDR3 is 12 residues. The CDR3 sequence is CARVPGADTQYF. CDR3 in DNA: TGTGCTAGAGTCCCAGGGGCTGATACGCAGTATTTT.

This clonotype has ten or more counts. The chain has TRBV2 and TRBJ2-3; D not certain. V was clipped by 9 bases and J by 0 bases, with 10 bases between them. The CDR3 is 13 residues long. Looked up from germline, CDR1 is SNHLY and CDR2 is FYNNEI. In DNA, the CDR3 is TGTGCCAGTACACGAACTAGCACAGATACGCAGTATTTT. Translated: CASTRTSTDTQYF.

This clonotype was recorded at least ten times. The V call is TRBV7-3, the J call TRBJ2-7, with D hard to call. Trimming cost V 5 bases and J 2 bases, with 13 bases left between them. This CDR3 region has 14 residues. Germline V gives CDR1 SGHTA, CDR2 FQGTGA. For the CDR3, the DNA is TGTGCCAGCAGCGCCTACTTTGACCCCTACGAGCAGTACTTC. Translation gives CASSAYFDPYEQYF.

In its sample, this clonotype was seen many times. This chain links TRBV28 with TRBJ2-7, with 11 positions matching TRBD2. Trimming at V came to 4 bases and at J to 7 bases, leaving 6 bases not matched to a gene. Germline V lookup: CDR1 MDHEN, CDR2 SYDVKM. The CDR3 sequence is 14 residues long. CDR3 in amino acids: CASSYTSGRGEQYF. For the CDR3, the DNA is TGTGCCAGCAGTTATACTAGCGGGAGAGGGGAGCAGTACTTC.

The rearrangement joins TRBV7-2 to TRBJ2-1; 9 positions agree with TRBD1. This CDR3 comprises 16 residues. The germline V gene has CDR1 SGHTA and CDR2 FQGNSA. V lost 11 bases, J lost 3 bases, and 14 bases stayed unmatched. The DNA of the CDR3 is TGTGCCTGGAGTACCACAGGGGGCGCTGGCTACAATGAGCAGTTCTTC. Encoded protein: CAWSTTGGAGYNEQFF.

This clonotype has a single count. This CDR3 fails to terminate in the conserved phenylalanine or tryptophan, so it likely reflects a read error. The gene calls are TRBV9 and TRBJ2-7, with 14 bases lining up with TRBD2. The length of the CDR3 is 17 residues. Germline V lookup: CDR1 SGDLS, CDR2 YYNGEE. V trimming: 4 bases; J trimming: 1 base; junction bases outside the gene matches: 7. Written as DNA, the CDR3 is TGTGCCAGCAGCCTGGGGACTAGCGGGAGCTGGTCCTACGAGCAGTACTGC. This sequence encodes CASSLGTSGSWSYEQYC.

Turning to this clonotype: Lacking the conserved final phenylalanine or tryptophan, this CDR3 likely reflects a read error. The DNA is omitted, as the CDR3 cannot be located on it reliably, and the CDR3 follows TCRdb's listing. The CDR3 region is CASSPMSG. The chain is built from TRBV2 and TRBJ2-7; TRBD2 reflects the table's D call only, with no check against the DNA. Germline lookup yields CDR1 SNHLY and CDR2 FYNNEI. The CDR3 is 8 amino acids long, termini counted.

This chain uses TRBV2 with TRBJ2-2; no firm D call. Germline-derived CDR1 and CDR2 are SNHLY and FYNNEI. The CDR3 runs 14 residues. Trimming took off 0 bases at V and 8 bases at J, with 10 bases between the two ends. CDR3 residues: CASSEASPQGELFF. The CDR3 DNA is TGTGCCAGCAGTGAAGCGTCACCACAGGGGGAGCTGTTTTTT.